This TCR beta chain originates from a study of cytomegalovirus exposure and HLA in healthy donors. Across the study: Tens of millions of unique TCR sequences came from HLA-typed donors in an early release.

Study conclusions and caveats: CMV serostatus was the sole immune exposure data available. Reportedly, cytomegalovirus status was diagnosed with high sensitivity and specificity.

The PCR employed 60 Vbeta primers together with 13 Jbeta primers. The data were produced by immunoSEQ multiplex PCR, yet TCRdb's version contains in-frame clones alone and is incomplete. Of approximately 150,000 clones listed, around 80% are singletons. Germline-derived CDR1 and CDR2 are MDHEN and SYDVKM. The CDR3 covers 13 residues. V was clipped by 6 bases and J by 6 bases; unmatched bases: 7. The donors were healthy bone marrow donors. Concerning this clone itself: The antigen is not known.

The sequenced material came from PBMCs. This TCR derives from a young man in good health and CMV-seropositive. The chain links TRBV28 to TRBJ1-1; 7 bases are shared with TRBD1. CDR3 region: CASSYYDRAEAFF. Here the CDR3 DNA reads TGTGCCAGCAGCTACTACGACAGGGCTGAAGCTTTCTTT. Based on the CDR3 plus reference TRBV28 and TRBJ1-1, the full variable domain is DVKVTQSSRYLVKRTGEKVFLECVQDMDHENMFWYRQDPGLGLRLIYFSYDVKMKEKGDIPEGYSVSREKKERFSLILESASTNQTSMYLCASSYYDRAEAFFGQGTRLTVV.